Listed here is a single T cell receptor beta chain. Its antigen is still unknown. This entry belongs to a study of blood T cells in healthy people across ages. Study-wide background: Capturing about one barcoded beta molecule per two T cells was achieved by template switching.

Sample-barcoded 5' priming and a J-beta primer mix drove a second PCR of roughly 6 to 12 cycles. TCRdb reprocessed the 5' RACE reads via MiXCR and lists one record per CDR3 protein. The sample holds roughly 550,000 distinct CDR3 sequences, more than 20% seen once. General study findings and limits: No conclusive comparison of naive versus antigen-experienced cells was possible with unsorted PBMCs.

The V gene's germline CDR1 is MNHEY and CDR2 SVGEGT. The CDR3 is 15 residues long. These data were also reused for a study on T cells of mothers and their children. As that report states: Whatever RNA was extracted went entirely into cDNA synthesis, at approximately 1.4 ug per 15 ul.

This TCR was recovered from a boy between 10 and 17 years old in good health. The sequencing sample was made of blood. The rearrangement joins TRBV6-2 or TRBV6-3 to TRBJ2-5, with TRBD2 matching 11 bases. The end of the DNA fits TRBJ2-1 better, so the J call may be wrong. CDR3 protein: CASTLAGGPLNEQFF. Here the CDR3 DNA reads TGTGCCAGCACCTTAGCGGGGGGGCCATTAAATGAGCAGTTCTTC.